This entry lists 17 T cell receptor beta chains sequenced from one sample in a study of shared clonotypes between healthy human individuals. Profiling relied on immunoSEQ multiplex PCR, and the TCRdb table lists in-frame clones only, not all of them. Of fewer than 1.8 million clones in the sample, less than 99% were seen once. The material sequenced was naive CD4+ T cells sorted from blood. As for subset: CD45RA+ positively selected. These receptors were obtained from a man under 40 in good health.

The J gene is TRBJ2-6, the V gene TRBV28, with D possibly being TRBD1 (7 bases). Germline-derived CDR1 and CDR2 are MDHEN and SYDVKM. Trimming removed 7 bases at V and 0 bases at J, with 16 bases between. The CDR3 loop spans 17 amino acids. In nucleotides, the CDR3 is TGTGCCAGCATTGCGGGACAGCTTGTCTCTGGGGCCAACGTCCTGACTTTC. This translates into CASIAGQLVSGANVLTF.

To note about this clone: Other DNA sequences in the same sample also yield this CDR3. The chain couples TRBV14 to TRBJ2-1; a possible D gene is TRBD2 (5 bases). CDR1 and CDR2 (germline): SGHDN, FVKESK. Trimming cost V 0 bases and J 4 bases, with 13 bases left between them. The CDR3 covers 16 residues. Written as DNA, the CDR3 is TGTGCCAGCAGCCAAGATTTGGCTAGCTCTTACAATGAGCAGTTCTTC. As protein: CASSQDLASSYNEQFF. Drawing the rest from reference TRBV14 and TRBJ2-1, the complete variable domain is EAGVTQFPSHSVIEKGQTVTLRCDPISGHDNLYWYRRVMGKEIKFLLHFVKESKQDESGMPNNRFLAERTGGTYSTLKVQPAELEDSGVYFCASSQDLASSYNEQFFGPGTRLTVL.

This sequence joins TRBV28 and TRBJ2-7; D ambiguous. The CDR3 length is 13 residues. The V end lost 6 bases, the J end lost 5 bases, and 14 bases lay between the germline ends. CDR1 and CDR2 (germline): MDHEN, SYDVKM. The CDR3 region is CASSPRQVNEQYF. CDR3 in DNA: TGTGCCAGCAGCCCACGTCAGGTGAACGAGCAGTACTTC. The whole variable domain, remainder taken from reference TRBV28 and TRBJ2-7, is DVKVTQSSRYLVKRTGEKVFLECVQDMDHENMFWYRQDPGLGLRLIYFSYDVKMKEKGDIPEGYSVSREKKERFSLILESASTNQTSMYLCASSPRQVNEQYFGPGTRLTVT.

The chain links TRBV5-1 to TRBJ2-3, with 10 bases identical to TRBD1. Germline V gene lookup returns CDR1 SGHRS and CDR2 YFSETQ. Losses at the gene ends were 0 bases for V and 4 bases for J; bases not matched to a gene: 5. This CDR3 region has 16 residues. The chain's CDR3 is CASSLAGTGEADTQYF. In nucleotides, the CDR3 is TGCGCCAGCAGCTTGGCGGGGACAGGGGAAGCAGATACGCAGTATTTT.

This chain uses TRBV5-1 with TRBJ2-3; 10 bases line up with TRBD2. This CDR3 comprises 15 residues. Germline assignment: CDR1 SGHRS and CDR2 YFSETQ. V shed 6 bases and J 6 bases; nucleotides not matched to a gene: 10. The CDR3 sequence: CASTTSGIFSDTQYF. The DNA for the CDR3 is TGCGCCAGCACAACTAGCGGGATTTTTTCGGATACGCAGTATTTT.

This clone was recorded only once. The chain couples TRBV9 to TRBJ1-2; 10 bases fit TRBD1. Germline CDR1 reads SGDLS; CDR2 reads YYNGEE. The CDR3 loop spans 16 amino acids. Trimming took 4 bases from V and 0 from J; bases not matched to a gene: 6. The CDR3 DNA reads TGTGCCAGCAGCCGCATTGGACAGGGGGCTAACTATGGCTACACCTTC. Protein sequence: CASSRIGQGANYGYTF.

The chain employs TRBV7-9 and TRBJ1-1, with 7 bases fitting TRBD1. From germline, CDR1 is SEHNR and CDR2 FQNEAQ (reference sequence). The CDR3 runs to 13 residues. V lost 6 bases, J lost 6 bases, and 7 bases stayed unmatched. This CDR3 is CASRRGTAAEAFF. CDR3 in DNA: TGTGCCAGCAGACGCGGGACAGCCGCTGAAGCTTTCTTT.

This rearrangement joins TRBV1 to TRBJ2-5; TRBD1 is taken as the D call from the table, unchecked against the DNA. TRBV1 is a pseudogene. The CDR3 length is 16 residues. This chain's CDR3 is CTSSQGTGGNQETQYF. In DNA, the CDR3 is TGCACCAGCAGCCAAGGAACAGGGGGAAACCAAGAGACCCAGTACTTC.

This chain links TRBV5-4 with TRBJ1-2; D is undetermined. Germline loops: CDR1 SGHNT, CDR2 YYREEE (reference sequence). Deletions cut 2 bases from V and 0 bases from J, with 11 bases between. This CDR3 spans 15 amino acids. The CDR3 nucleotides are TGTGCCAGCAGCTTAAACACCAGAGCTAACTATGGCTACACCTTC. Its protein product is CASSLNTRANYGYTF.

The J gene is TRBJ2-2, the V gene TRBV28, with 8 positions matching TRBD2. The V gene end was trimmed by 3 bases and the J gene end by 1 base; junction bases not matched to a gene: 1. This CDR3 comprises 15 residues. Germline loops: CDR1 MDHEN, CDR2 SYDVKM. CDR3: CASSFTSGNTGELFF. CDR3 DNA: TGTGCCAGCAGTTTTACTAGCGGGAACACCGGGGAGCTGTTTTTT.

This clone was seen a single time. The chain uses TRBV19 and TRBJ2-1; 15 positions agree with TRBD2. CDR1 LNHDA and CDR2 SQIVND come from the germline V gene (reference sequence). The CDR3 is 18 residues long. V lost 3 bases and J lost 6; bases outside the gene matches: 9. The CDR3 is CASSIRGTSGRMGNEQFF. Here the CDR3 DNA reads TGTGCCAGTAGTATCCGCGGGACTAGCGGGAGGATGGGCAATGAGCAGTTCTTC.

Regarding this clone: At the DNA level, this CDR3 is encoded by other sequences in the same sample as well. The chain is built from TRBV5-4 and TRBJ2-3, with D possibly being TRBD1 or TRBD2 (7 bases each). From germline, CDR1 is SGHNT and CDR2 YYREEE (reference sequence). CDR3 size: 15 residues. The ends were cut back, 0 bases at V and 3 bases at J, with 11 bases in the middle. CDR3 sequence: CASSLAGGGTDTQYF. The CDR3 nucleotides are TGTGCCAGCAGCTTGGCAGGGGGGGGAACAGATACGCAGTATTTT.

V is TRBV7-3 and J is TRBJ2-1; TRBD2 matches 11 bases. The CDR3 runs to 16 residues. Germline CDR1 reads SGHTA; CDR2 reads FQGTGA. The junction had 5 bases not matched to a gene; V was cut back by 0 bases and J by 7 bases. The CDR3 protein is CASSLTTSGIINEQFF. In DNA, the CDR3 is TGTGCCAGCAGCTTAACGACTAGCGGGATTATTAATGAGCAGTTCTTC. Full variable domain (rest looked up from reference TRBV7-3 and TRBJ2-1): GAGVSQTPSNKVTEKGKYVELRCDPISGHTALYWYRQSLGQGPEFLIYFQGTGAADDSGLPNDRFFAVRPEGSVSTLKIQRTERGDSAVYLCASSLTTSGIINEQFFGPGTRLTVL.

The V gene is TRBV6-5, the J gene TRBJ1-4; 7 bases match TRBD1. The length of the CDR3 is 15 residues. Germline V lookup: CDR1 MNHEY, CDR2 SVGAGI. The junction had 6 bases not matched to a gene; V was cut back by 2 bases and J by 6 bases. For the CDR3, the DNA is TGTGCCAGCAGTTACCGGGGACAGAGGGATGAAAAACTGTTTTTT. Its protein product is CASSYRGQRDEKLFF.

V and J are TRBV28 and TRBJ2-3; either TRBD1 or TRBD2 may supply D (8 bases each). Between the trimmed V and J ends, which lost 6 bases and 4 bases, there was a span of 26 bases. The CDR3 runs 18 residues. CDR1 and CDR2 from the germline V gene are MDHEN and SYDVKM. CDR3: CASSSPGRVAGQADTQYF. DNA for the CDR3: TGTGCCAGCAGCTCACCTGGGAGGGTAGCGGGACAGGCAGATACGCAGTATTTT.

The chain combines TRBV7-2 with TRBJ2-7; TRBD2 aligns across 11 bases. Germline trimming cut 4 bases from V and 3 bases from J; bases unmatched to any gene: 5. Germline lookup yields CDR1 SGHTA and CDR2 FQGNSA. This CDR3 has 15 amino acids. CDR3 region: CASSWTGTSGYEQYF. The DNA of the CDR3 is TGTGCCAGCAGCTGGACCGGGACTAGCGGCTACGAGCAGTACTTC.

The chain recombines TRBV7-2 with TRBJ2-7; D is perhaps TRBD2 (7 bases). The CDR3 consists of 18 residues. CDR1 is SGHTA, CDR2 FQGNSA, per germline. V was pared by 2 bases and J by 2 bases, with 22 bases between. The CDR3 sequence is CASSLIRGTGTTAYEQYF. DNA of the CDR3: TGTGCCAGCAGCTTAATTCGGGGAACAGGGACTACTGCCTACGAGCAGTACTTC.